This T cell receptor beta chain is drawn from a study of blood T cell repertoires in COVID-19. About the study: The recovered donors of Cohort 3 showed two negative PCRs, clearance, or symptom resolution.

This clone has more than one count but fewer than ten. V shed 5 bases, J shed 3 bases, and the junction held 6 bases outside the gene matches. There are 15 residues in the CDR3. The germline CDR1 and CDR2 sequences are ENHRY and SYGVKD. Clones were sequenced by immunoSEQ multiplex PCR, and TCRdb holds only the in-frame ones, with some missing. The sample contains a few hundred thousand clones, 86% of which appear only once. The receptor was isolated from a woman aged 45-59 years in a cohort exposed to, infected with or recovered from COVID-19 (not recorded which). The chain carries TRBV10-3 and TRBJ1-3, with TRBD1 identical over 8 bases. Sequencing was carried out using PBMCs or T cells enriched from blood (not recorded which). This chain's CDR3 is CAISKQGEGGNTIYF. The CDR3 DNA is TGTGCCATCAGTAAACAGGGGGAAGGTGGAAACACCATATATTTT.